This record covers a single TCR beta chain. No antigen is known for it. The record originates from a study of cytomegalovirus exposure and HLA in healthy donors. On the study more broadly: A later analysis reported the same platform for the 95 to 150 validation repertoires and the approximately 640 first-cohort repertoires.

Here immunoSEQ multiplex PCR was the method, and the copy in TCRdb shows in-frame clones only, minus some. The table has tens of thousands of clones, over 90% seen once. Losses at the gene ends were 4 bases for V and 4 bases for J; bases not matched to a gene: 3. CDR3 length: 16 residues. Looked up from germline, CDR1 is SGHNT and CDR2 is YENEEA. Points from the study as a whole: Researchers catalogued approximately 170 TCR beta chains as cytomegalovirus-associated. It was found in a later analysis that first-cohort TCR clusters tended to co-occur in the 90 to 150 validation repertoires.

Sequencing was carried out using PBMCs. This clonotype was obtained from a woman aged 18-35 years in good health and CMV-seropositive. This chain uses TRBV11-3 with TRBJ2-3; 15 bases are a match to TRBD2. The CDR3 region has the DNA TGTGCCAGCAGCTCCAGGACTAGCGGGGGGGCAGATACGCAGTATTTT. It specifies CASSSRTSGGADTQYF.